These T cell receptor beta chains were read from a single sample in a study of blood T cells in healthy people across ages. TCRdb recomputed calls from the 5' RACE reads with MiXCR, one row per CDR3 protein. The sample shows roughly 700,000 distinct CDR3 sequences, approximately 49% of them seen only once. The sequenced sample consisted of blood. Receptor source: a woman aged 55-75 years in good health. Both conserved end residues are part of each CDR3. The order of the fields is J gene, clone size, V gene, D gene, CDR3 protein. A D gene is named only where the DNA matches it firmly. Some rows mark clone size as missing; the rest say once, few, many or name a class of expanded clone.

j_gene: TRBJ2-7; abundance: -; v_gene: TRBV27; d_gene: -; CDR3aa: CASSRSLAYEQYF
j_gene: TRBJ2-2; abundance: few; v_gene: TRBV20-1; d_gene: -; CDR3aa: CSARDRVVNTGELFF
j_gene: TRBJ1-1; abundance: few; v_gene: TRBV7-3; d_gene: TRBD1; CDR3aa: CASGQGAAAEAFF
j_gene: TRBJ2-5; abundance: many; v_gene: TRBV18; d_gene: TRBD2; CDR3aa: CASSLAGGRQETQYF
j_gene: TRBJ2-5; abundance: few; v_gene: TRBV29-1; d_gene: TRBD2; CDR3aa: CSVETREGRETQYF
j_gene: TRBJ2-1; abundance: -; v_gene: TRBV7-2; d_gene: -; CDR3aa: CASSFRREQFF
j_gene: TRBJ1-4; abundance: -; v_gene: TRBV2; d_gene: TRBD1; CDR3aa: CASRAGTGVGKLFF
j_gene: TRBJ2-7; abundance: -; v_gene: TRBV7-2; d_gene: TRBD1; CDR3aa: CASSSGTGNEQYF
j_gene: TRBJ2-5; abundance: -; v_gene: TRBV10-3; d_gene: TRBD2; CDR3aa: CAITESGTSGQQYF
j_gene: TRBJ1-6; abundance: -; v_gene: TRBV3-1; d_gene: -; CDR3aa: CASSQDSVAGWNSPLHF
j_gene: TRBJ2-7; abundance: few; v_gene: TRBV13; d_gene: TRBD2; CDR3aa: CASSWYSGTSSYEQYF
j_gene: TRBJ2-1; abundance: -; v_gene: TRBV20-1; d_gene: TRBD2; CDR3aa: CSARPAGGPNEQFF
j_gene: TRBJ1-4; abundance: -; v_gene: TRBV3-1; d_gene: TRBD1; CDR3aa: CASSQKTGPEKLFF
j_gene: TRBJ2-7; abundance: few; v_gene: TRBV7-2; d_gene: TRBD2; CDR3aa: CASSTSTSPSYEQYF
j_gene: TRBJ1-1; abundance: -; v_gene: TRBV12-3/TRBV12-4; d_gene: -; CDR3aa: CASSFTGLNTEAFF
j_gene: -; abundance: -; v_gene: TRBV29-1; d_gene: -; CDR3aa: CSVVEGGPNEQYF
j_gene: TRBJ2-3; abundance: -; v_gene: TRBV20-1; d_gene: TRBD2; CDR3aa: CSGGGVLENTDTQYF